One and the same sample provided the 21 T cell receptor beta chains below, sequenced in a study of cytomegalovirus exposure and HLA in healthy donors. The PCR contained 60 Vbeta and 13 Jbeta primers. Clones were read by immunoSEQ multiplex PCR, and TCRdb kept only the in-frame ones, dropping some. The sample lists about 120,000 clones, 60% to 85% occurring once. Sequenced material: PBMCs. These receptors all come from a woman in her 30s in good health and CMV-seropositive.

This sequence joins TRBV5-8 and TRBJ1-5; 9 bases match TRBD1. V lost 2 bases, J lost 7 bases, and 10 bases stayed unmatched. This CDR3 is built from 16 residues. CDR1 is SGHTS and CDR2 is YDEGEE in the germline V gene. The CDR3: CASSLGPQGARQPQHF. The CDR3 DNA reads as TGTGCCAGCAGCTTAGGGCCACAGGGGGCCCGACAGCCCCAGCATTTT.

This sequence joins TRBV5-1 and TRBJ2-3; the match to TRBD1 covers 10 bases. Germline CDR1 and CDR2: SGHRS and YFSETQ. This CDR3 spans 16 amino acids. The V gene end was trimmed by 5 bases and the J gene end by 4 bases; junction bases not matched to a gene: 10. The CDR3 is CASSSPRQGAPDTQYF. CDR3 nucleotides: TGCGCCAGCAGTTCCCCTAGACAGGGGGCCCCAGATACGCAGTATTTT.

The chain employs TRBV4-1 and TRBJ1-4, with 8 positions matching TRBD1. This CDR3 comprises 14 residues. Germline V gene lookup returns CDR1 MGHRA and CDR2 YSYEKL. Losses at the gene ends were 1 base for V and 8 bases for J; bases not matched to a gene: 3. For the CDR3, the DNA is TGCGCCAGCAGCCAAGGACAGGGGCGGGAAAAACTGTTTTTT. Translating it yields CASSQGQGREKLFF.

This clone was counted a single time. V gene TRBV19 combines with J gene TRBJ2-1; 10 bases are shared with TRBD1. Losses at the gene ends were 5 bases for V and 6 bases for J; bases not matched to a gene: 4. CDR1 is LNHDA, CDR2 SQIVND, per germline (reference sequence). The CDR3 is made up of 14 amino acids. In DNA form, the CDR3 reads TGTGCCAGTAGTTTGCGGACAGGGGGCAATGAGCAGTTCTTC. Translating it yields CASSLRTGGNEQFF.

V gene TRBV9 combines with J gene TRBJ2-2; TRBD1 aligns across 9 bases. CDR1 and CDR2 from the germline V gene are SGDLS and YYNGEE. This CDR3 comprises 14 residues. J was trimmed by 6 bases and V by 3 bases; bases with no gene match: 3. The CDR3 region has the DNA TGTGCCAGCAGCGCGACAGGGGGTGCCGGGGAGCTGTTTTTT. Translating gives CASSATGGAGELFF.

This clone was picked up one time. The rearrangement joins TRBV7-9 to TRBJ2-5; 8 bases fit TRBD1. The CDR3 is made up of 16 amino acids. With V trimmed by 3 bases and J by 5 bases, 11 bases remained unmatched. CDR1 and CDR2 from the germline V gene are SEHNR and FQNEAQ (reference sequence). Here the CDR3 DNA reads TGTGCCAGCAGCTTGCCCGACAGGGGAGGTGCGGAGACCCAGTACTTC. It is translated as CASSLPDRGGAETQYF.

The V call is TRBV5-1, the J call TRBJ1-4; possible D gene TRBD1, 6 bases. V lost 4 bases and J lost 6, with 13 bases in between. This CDR3 contains 14 residues. Germline loops: CDR1 SGHRS, CDR2 YFSETQ. The CDR3 sequence: CASSPDKGDEKLFF. The CDR3 DNA sequence: TGCGCCAGCAGCCCGGACAAGGGGGATGAAAAACTGTTTTTT.

The rearrangement uses TRBV19 and TRBJ2-1, with D possibly TRBD2 on 7 matching bases. Germline loops: CDR1 LNHDA, CDR2 SQIVND (reference sequence). The V end was cut by 1 base, the J end by 9 bases, with 13 bases between. This CDR3 is 14 amino acids long. In DNA, the CDR3 is TGTGCCAGTAGTATAGGGGGGGGCTTCGGTGAGCAGTTCTTC. The encoded protein is CASSIGGGFGEQFF.

The chain has TRBV30 and TRBJ1-6; no clear D. This CDR3 comprises 12 residues. CDR1 GTSNPN and CDR2 SVGIG come from the germline V gene (reference sequence). The V and J ends lost 3 bases and 9 bases respectively, with 9 bases between them. The CDR3, as DNA: TGTGCCTGGAGCAACAATCGTTCACCCCTCCACTTT. Translation: CAWSNNRSPLHF.

The chain combines TRBV30 with TRBJ2-2, with no clear D. Per the germline V gene, CDR1 is GTSNPN and CDR2 is SVGIG (reference sequence). The V and J ends lost 3 bases and 4 bases respectively, with 9 bases between them. The CDR3 is made up of 13 amino acids. CDR3 coding DNA: TGTGCCTGGAGAGTCAGTATCACCGGGGAGCTGTTTTTT. This sequence encodes CAWRVSITGELFF.

This clone has just a few counts. V gene TRBV5-4 combines with J gene TRBJ1-4; D may be TRBD1 (5 bases). The V gene's germline CDR1 is SGHNT and CDR2 YYREEE (reference sequence). There are 14 residues in the CDR3. Trimming removed 5 bases from V and 4 bases from J, with 12 bases in between. For the CDR3, the DNA is TGTGCCAGCAGTCAAGGGAGGGGTAATGAAAAACTGTTTTTT. It encodes CASSQGRGNEKLFF.

The chain employs TRBV2 and TRBJ1-5; D is perhaps TRBD1 (5 bases). This CDR3 has 14 residues. Germline CDR1 and CDR2: SNHLY and FYNNEI. The ends were cut back, 4 bases at V and 2 bases at J, with 9 bases in the middle. CDR3 bases: TGTGCCAGCAGTGGGGGCGGGGGCAATCAGCCCCAGCATTTT. Translating it yields CASSGGGGNQPQHF.

V gene TRBV29-1 combines with J gene TRBJ1-2; D is possibly TRBD1 (6 bases). This CDR3 is 13 amino acids long. Germline V gene sequence: CDR1 SQVTM, CDR2 ANQGSEA. Trimming left V 6 bases short and J 1 base short, with 12 bases between. The CDR3 DNA sequence: TGCAGCGTCCTATCAGGGGTTAACTATGGCTACACCTTC. Translation: CSVLSGVNYGYTF.

The chain employs TRBV6-1 and TRBJ2-3; no definite D call. Germline lookup yields CDR1 MNHNS and CDR2 SASEGT. Deletions cut 3 bases from V and 9 bases from J, with 4 bases between. The CDR3 is 10 amino acids. The CDR3 is CASSDTTQYF. Written as DNA, the CDR3 is TGTGCCAGCAGTGATACAACGCAGTATTTT.

The chain carries TRBV9 and TRBJ2-5; D is possibly TRBD1 (6 bases). V dropped 0 bases and J dropped 5 bases, with 23 bases sitting between them. CDR1 and CDR2 (germline): SGDLS, YYNGEE. CDR3 length: 18 residues. Here the CDR3 DNA reads TGTGCCAGCAGCGTAGCCACCACCTTGACAGGTTTTGGGGAGACCCAGTACTTC. Translating it yields CASSVATTLTGFGETQYF.

The rearrangement links TRBV7-2 to TRBJ2-3; no reliable D call. Trimming shortened V by 4 bases and J by 0 bases, and 11 bases separated the two germline ends. CDR3 length equals 15 residues. Germline CDR1 reads SGHTA; CDR2 reads FQGNSA. CDR3 protein: CASSSTRISTDTQYF. In nucleotides, the CDR3 is TGTGCCAGCAGCTCGACACGGATCAGCACAGATACGCAGTATTTT.

J is TRBJ2-5 and V is TRBV27, with 7 positions matching TRBD1. CDR1 is MNHEY and CDR2 is SMNVEV in the germline V gene (reference sequence). CDR3 size: 16 residues. The trim removed 7 bases at V and 5 bases at J, leaving 16 bases unmatched. As DNA, the CDR3 is TGTGCCAGCATGGGTTTAGGACAGGAGGTGCGGGAGACCCAGTACTTC. Protein: CASMGLGQEVRETQYF.

The chain recombines TRBV14 with TRBJ2-2; 9 bases match TRBD2. The CDR3 is 17 residues long. In germline, CDR1 is SGHDN, CDR2 FVKESK. The ends lost 3 bases at V and 0 bases at J; junction bases unmatched: 5. In nucleotides, the CDR3 is TGTGCCAGCAGCCATATTAGCGGGAGAGCGAACACCGGGGAGCTGTTTTTT. This codes for CASSHISGRANTGELFF.

The chain is built from TRBV7-7 and TRBJ2-7, with unresolved D. Per germline, CDR1 SSHAT and CDR2 FNYEAQ (reference sequence). This CDR3 is built from 13 residues. V lost 1 base and J 7 bases, leaving 11 bases between the germline ends. CDR3 residues: CASSLDRNYEQYF. CDR3 bases: TGTGCCAGCAGCTTAGACCGGAACTATGAGCAGTACTTC.

This clone was found a few times. The rearrangement links TRBV7-2 to TRBJ2-2; 7 bases line up with TRBD1. The CDR3 has 13 amino acids. The V and J ends lost 5 bases and 7 bases, in that order; junction bases with no gene match: 4. The germline CDR1 and CDR2 sequences are SGHTA and FQGNSA. CDR3 sequence: CASSNRGGGELFF. In nucleotides, the CDR3 is TGTGCCAGCAGCAACAGGGGTGGCGGGGAGCTGTTTTTT.

The sample holds a few counts of this clone. This chain connects TRBV5-4 to TRBJ2-7; a weak D match, TRBD2 (5 bases). V was trimmed by 5 bases and J by 7 bases, leaving 13 bases between them. Germline V lookup: CDR1 SGHNT, CDR2 YYREEE (reference sequence). This CDR3 contains 12 residues. The CDR3 region is CASSSSPGEQYF. The CDR3 coding sequence is TGTGCCAGCAGTTCGTCCCCGGGGGAGCAGTACTTC.